This is a list of T cell receptor beta chains from one sample in a study of blood T cell repertoires in COVID-19. TCRdb's copy holds only in-frame clones and misses some; the assay was immunoSEQ multiplex PCR. Among about 54,000 clones listed, under 90% were seen once. The sequencing sample was made of peripheral blood. These receptors came from a human donor in a cohort sampled during active COVID-19. CDR3s include the opening cysteine and the closing phenylalanine or tryptophan. A D gene is named only where the DNA matches it firmly. Where a row states a size, it is once, few, many or the class of an expanded clone; other rows omit it.

TRBJ2-7 - - TRBV6-5 CASSYTGAYEQYF TGTGCCAGCAGTTACACAGGAGCCTACGAGCAGTACTTC
TRBJ2-7 - TRBD1 TRBV10-3 CAIRGTGVTYEQYF TGTGCCATCAGGGGGACAGGAGTGACCTACGAGCAGTACTTC
TRBJ2-7 few TRBD2 TRBV7-9 CASSLAGGYEQYF TGTGCCAGCAGCTTAGCGGGAGGGTACGAGCAGTACTTC
TRBJ2-3 - TRBD2 TRBV27 CASSRFSGRGDTQYF TGTGCCAGCAGTCGCTTCAGCGGGAGAGGTGATACGCAGTATTTT
TRBJ2-7 - TRBD1 TRBV28 CASGRQGPYEQYF TGTGCCAGCGGGAGACAGGGCCCCTACGAGCAGTACTTC
TRBJ1-3 - - TRBV5-4 CASSLGDKGVNTIYF TGTGCCAGCAGCTTGGGGGACAAAGGAGTGAACACCATATATTTT
TRBJ1-1 - TRBD1 TRBV3-1/TRBV3-2 CASSRDGTGNTEAFF TGTGCCAGCAGCCGAGACGGGACAGGGAACACTGAAGCTTTCTTT
TRBJ1-2 - TRBD1 TRBV28 CASTGQGKYNYGYTF TGTGCCAGCACCGGACAGGGGAAATATAACTATGGCTACACCTTC
TRBJ1-4 - TRBD1 TRBV18 CASSPISRDRDGGEKLFF TGTGCCAGCTCTCCAATTTCGAGAGACAGGGACGGTGGGGAAAAACTGTTTTTT
TRBJ2-5 - - TRBV7-7 CASSLALGGTGETQYF TGTGCCAGCAGCTTAGCGCTGGGGGGAACAGGAGAGACCCAGTACTTC
TRBJ2-7 - TRBD2 TRBV6-1 CASSEAGGGKSYEQYF TGTGCCAGCAGCGAAGCTGGCGGGGGGAAATCCTACGAGCAGTACTTC
TRBJ2-1 - TRBD2 TRBV5-1 CASRLAGVKLDEQFF TGCGCCAGCAGATTGGCGGGAGTAAAGTTAGATGAGCAGTTCTTC
TRBJ2-7 - TRBD2 TRBV19 CASRSGEIYEQYF TGTGCCAGTAGAAGCGGGGAAATCTACGAGCAGTACTTC
TRBJ1-5 - - TRBV7-9 CASSLEGDQPQHF TGTGCCAGCAGCTTAGAGGGGGACCAGCCCCAGCATTTT
TRBJ2-7 - - TRBV9 CASSLEGYEQYF TGTGCCAGCAGCCTCGAGGGATACGAGCAGTACTTC
TRBJ2-1 - - TRBV9 CASSVGIVEYLQQFF TGTGCCAGCAGCGTAGGAATAGTGGAGTATTTACAGCAGTTCTTC
TRBJ2-3 - - TRBV5-4 CASSLALRGTDTQYF TGTGCCAGCAGCTTGGCGCTCAGGGGAACAGATACGCAGTATTTT
TRBJ1-6 - TRBD1 TRBV28 CASSFQGAVSGPPLHF TGTGCCAGCAGTTTCCAGGGGGCGGTCAGCGGGCCACCCCTCCACTTT
TRBJ2-7 few - TRBV18 CASSRSQGSSYEQYF TGTGCCAGCTCACGTTCACAGGGCAGCTCCTACGAGCAGTACTTC
TRBJ1-2 - TRBD1 TRBV24-1 CATSRDSYYGYTF TGTGCCACCAGTCGGGACAGCTACTATGGCTACACCTTC
TRBJ2-3 - TRBD2 TRBV5-1 CASSLERGITDTQYF TGCGCCAGCAGCTTGGAGCGGGGGATCACAGATACGCAGTATTTT
TRBJ1-1 - - TRBV9 CASSAIQGRDTEAFF TGTGCCAGCAGCGCTATCCAGGGGAGGGACACTGAAGCTTTCTTT
TRBJ2-7 - TRBD2 TRBV5-1 CASSLLIAGAYEQYF TGCGCCAGCAGCTTGCTGATAGCGGGAGCCTACGAGCAGTACTTC
TRBJ2-7 - TRBD1 TRBV5-1 CASSLNGQGRMGEQYF TGCGCCAGCAGCTTAAACGGACAGGGGAGGATGGGCGAGCAGTACTTC
TRBJ2-3 few - TRBV19 CASQSREEDTQYF TGTGCCAGTCAATCCAGAGAGGAAGATACGCAGTATTTT
TRBJ2-7 - TRBD1 TRBV28 CASTAGTGHYEQYF TGTGCCAGCACCGCCGGGACAGGCCATTACGAGCAGTACTTC
TRBJ1-2 - - TRBV6-4 CASSDFRYGYTF TGTGCCAGCAGTGACTTCCGCTATGGCTACACCTTC
TRBJ2-3 few - TRBV18 CASSPLVSTDTQYF TGTGCCAGCTCACCACTAGTTTCGACAGATACGCAGTATTTT
TRBJ2-7 once TRBD2 TRBV7-8 CASSAGLAAITYEQYF TGTGCCAGCAGCGCCGGACTAGCGGCGATTACCTACGAGCAGTACTTC
TRBJ2-2 - TRBD2 TRBV3-1/TRBV3-2 CASSLAGLNTGELFF TGTGCCAGCAGTCTCGCGGGACTAAACACCGGGGAGCTGTTTTTT
TRBJ2-2 - - TRBV3-1/TRBV3-2 CASSQLGGGNTGELFF TGTGCCAGCAGCCAACTAGGAGGGGGCAACACCGGGGAGCTGTTTTTT
TRBJ1-4 - TRBD1 TRBV5-1 CASSLNRGGEKLFF TGCGCCAGCAGCTTGAACAGGGGTGGGGAAAAACTGTTTTTT
TRBJ1-5 - TRBD1 TRBV3-1/TRBV3-2 CASSLSDRENQPQHF TGTGCCAGCAGCCTTTCCGACAGGGAAAATCAGCCCCAGCATTTT
TRBJ2-7 - - TRBV4-1 CASSQEWAIRYEQYF TGCGCCAGCAGCCAAGAATGGGCAATACGGTACGAGCAGTACTTC
TRBJ1-3 - - TRBV28 CASSLNSPPSGNTIYF TGTGCCAGCAGTTTGAACTCGCCTCCCTCCGGAAACACCATATATTTT
TRBJ1-5 few TRBD1 TRBV7-2 CASSLLGTANQPQHF TGTGCCAGCAGCTTACTCGGGACAGCCAATCAGCCCCAGCATTTT
TRBJ2-1 - TRBD2 TRBV9 CASSVGLAGMSYNEQFF TGTGCCAGCAGCGTGGGACTAGCGGGGATGTCCTACAATGAGCAGTTCTTC
TRBJ2-3 - TRBD2 TRBV3-1/TRBV3-2 CASSQGLAGSTDTQYF TGTGCCAGCAGCCAAGGACTAGCGGGTAGCACAGATACGCAGTATTTT
TRBJ2-6 - TRBD2 TRBV6-5 CGGGNSGANVLTF TGTGGGGGGGGAAACTCTGGGGCCAACGTCCTGACTTTC
TRBJ2-1 - TRBD2 TRBV3-1/TRBV3-2 CASSQGRTSGSNNEQFF TGTGCCAGCAGCCAAGGCAGGACTAGCGGGAGTAACAATGAGCAGTTCTTC
TRBJ1-3 - - TRBV29-1 CSVGGSGNTIYF TGCAGCGTTGGTGGTAGTGGAAACACCATATATTTT
TRBJ2-3 - TRBD1 TRBV18 CASSPRGQGLDTQYF TGTGCCAGCTCACCACGGGGACAGGGGTTAGATACGCAGTATTTT
TRBJ2-5 - TRBD2 TRBV7-7 CASSFGTSGSPMETQYF TGTGCCAGCAGCTTCGGGACTAGCGGGTCCCCCATGGAGACCCAGTACTTC
TRBJ1-1 - - TRBV3-1/TRBV3-2 CASSQGGKNTEAFF TGTGCCAGCAGCCAAGGCGGCAAGAACACTGAAGCTTTCTTT
TRBJ2-7 - TRBD2 TRBV14 CASSQDLKRGGYEQYF TGTGCCAGCAGCCAAGATTTGAAGCGGGGGGGATACGAGCAGTACTTC
TRBJ1-4 - TRBD1 TRBV27 CASSQTGGREKLFF TGTGCCAGCAGTCAGACAGGGGGTCGCGAAAAACTGTTTTTT